This T cell receptor beta chain was observed in a study of cytomegalovirus exposure and HLA in healthy donors. General study findings and limits: Later work found that TCR association rates differed between HLA loci; DRB1 had the most and HLA-C the fewest.

Germline values: CDR1 SGDLS, CDR2 YYNGEE. The CDR3 sequence is 14 residues long. The germline V and J ends were trimmed by 4 bases and 3 bases, with 11 bases remaining between them. With 60 Vbeta and 13 Jbeta primers, the PCR was carried out. Here immunoSEQ multiplex PCR was the method, and the copy in TCRdb shows in-frame clones only, minus some. Found here are 200,000 to 250,000 clones, approximately 81% of them singletons; the top ten hold 2.9%. Unrecorded immune exposure was likely among donors, who were nominally healthy when sampled. For this clone: The antigen is undetermined.

The chain carries TRBV9 and TRBJ1-3, with D possibly being TRBD1 (6 bases). This sequence was found in a man younger than 40 in good health and CMV-seronegative. Sequencing used PBMCs. In DNA, the CDR3 is TGTGCCAGCAGCTCGGACAGCCTTGGAAACACCATATATTTT. This codes for CASSSDSLGNTIYF.